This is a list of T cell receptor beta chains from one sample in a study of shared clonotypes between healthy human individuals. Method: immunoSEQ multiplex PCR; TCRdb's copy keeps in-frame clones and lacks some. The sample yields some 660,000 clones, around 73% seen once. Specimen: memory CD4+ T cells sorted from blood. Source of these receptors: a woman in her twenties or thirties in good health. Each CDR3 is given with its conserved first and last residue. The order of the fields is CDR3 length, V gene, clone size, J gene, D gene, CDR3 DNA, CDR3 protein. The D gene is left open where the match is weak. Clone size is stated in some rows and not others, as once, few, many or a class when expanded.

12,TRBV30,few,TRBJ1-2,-,TGTGCCTGGACATCTGGGCACTATGGCTACACCTTC,CAWTSGHYGYTF
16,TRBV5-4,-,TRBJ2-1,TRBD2,TGTGCCAGCAGCCTACCTCCGGGACTAGCGGGAGGAACACAGTTCTTC,CASSLPPGLAGGTQFF
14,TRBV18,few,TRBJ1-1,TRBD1,TGTGCCAGCTCACCCGACAGGGAGAACACTGAAGCTTTCTTT,CASSPDRENTEAFF
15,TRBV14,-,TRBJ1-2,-,TGTGCCAGCAGCCCCGAGGGGGGGCCCCACTATGGCTACACCTTC,CASSPEGGPHYGYTF
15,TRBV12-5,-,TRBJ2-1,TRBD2,TGTGCTAGTGGCCTGAGCGGGAGCTCCTACAATGAGCAGTTCTTC,CASGLSGSSYNEQFF
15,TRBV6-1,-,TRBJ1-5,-,TGTGCCAGCAGTGAGGGTATGTGGGAAAATCAGCCCCAGCATTTT,CASSEGMWENQPQHF
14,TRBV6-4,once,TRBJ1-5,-,TGTGCCAGCAGCCCCGAGTATAGCAATCAGCCCCAGCATTTT,CASSPEYSNQPQHF
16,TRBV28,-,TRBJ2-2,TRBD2,TGTGCCAGCAGGCCAGCGGGAGTAGTTGTAAACGGGGAGCTGTTTTTT,CASRPAGVVVNGELFF
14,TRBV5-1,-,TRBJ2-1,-,TGCGCCAGCAGAGCCGGGAATGGACAAAATGAGCAGTTCTTC,CASRAGNGQNEQFF
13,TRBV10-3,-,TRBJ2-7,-,TGTGCCATCAGTGGGGGGCAATCCTACGAGCAGTACTTC,CAISGGQSYEQYF